This T cell receptor beta chain was found in a study of shared clonotypes between healthy human individuals. Overall study findings and caveats: Rarefaction showed sorted-subset sequencing was incomplete despite large depth. Among several donors, roughly 5.5% of naive CD4 clonotypes were found in common.

A remark on this clone: As yet, its antigen is unknown.

The germline gives CDR1 MNHEY, CDR2 SVGAGI. V lost 0 bases, J lost 0 bases, and 11 bases lay in between. This CDR3 region has 16 residues. Naive CD8 populations comprised CD45RO-negative cells positively selected for CCR7, excluding terminally differentiated effector memory CD45RA+ cells. Every contributor of samples was a Caucasian grown-up residing in Nashville, Tennessee. The repertoire was sequenced with immunoSEQ multiplex PCR; TCRdb's copy has only in-frame clones and lacks some. The data contain hundreds of thousands of clones, about 95% of them singletons. The sequencing sample was made of naive CD8+ T cells sorted from blood. This TCR was sampled from a woman aged 25 to 39 in good health. The J gene is TRBJ1-1, the V gene TRBV6-5, with D possibly being TRBD1 (6 bases). In nucleotides, the CDR3 is TGTGCCAGCAGTTACTCGCAAGGACAGATGAACACTGAAGCTTTCTTT. Translated: CASSYSQGQMNTEAFF.